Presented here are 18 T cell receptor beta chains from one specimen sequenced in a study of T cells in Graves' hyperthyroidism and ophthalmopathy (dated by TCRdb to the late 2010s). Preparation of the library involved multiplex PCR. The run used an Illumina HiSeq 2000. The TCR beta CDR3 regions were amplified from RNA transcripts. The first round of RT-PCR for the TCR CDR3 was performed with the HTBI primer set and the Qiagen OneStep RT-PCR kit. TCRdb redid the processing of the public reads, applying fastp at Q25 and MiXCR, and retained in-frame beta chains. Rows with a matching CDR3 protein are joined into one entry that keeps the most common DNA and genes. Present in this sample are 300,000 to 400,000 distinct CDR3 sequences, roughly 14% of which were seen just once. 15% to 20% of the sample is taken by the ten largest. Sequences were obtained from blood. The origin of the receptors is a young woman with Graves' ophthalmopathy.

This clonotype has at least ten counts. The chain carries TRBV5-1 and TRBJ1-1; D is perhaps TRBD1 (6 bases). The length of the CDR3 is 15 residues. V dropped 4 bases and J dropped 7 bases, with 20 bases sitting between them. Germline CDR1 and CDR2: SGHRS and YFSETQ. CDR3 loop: CASSEDLRSGVEAFF. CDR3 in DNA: TGCGCCAGCAGCGAAGATTTACGTTCAGGGGTTGAAGCTTTCTTT.

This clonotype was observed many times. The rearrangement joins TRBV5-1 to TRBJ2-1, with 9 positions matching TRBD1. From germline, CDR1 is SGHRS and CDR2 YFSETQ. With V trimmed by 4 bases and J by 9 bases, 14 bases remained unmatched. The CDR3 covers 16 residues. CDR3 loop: CASSVGTPGGQGEQFF. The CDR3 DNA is TGCGCCAGCAGCGTTGGGACCCCGGGGGGACAGGGTGAGCAGTTCTTC.

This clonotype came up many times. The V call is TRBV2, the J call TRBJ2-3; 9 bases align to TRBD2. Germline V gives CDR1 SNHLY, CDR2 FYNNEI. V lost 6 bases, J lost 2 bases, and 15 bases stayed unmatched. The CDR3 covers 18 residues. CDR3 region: CASRGPPSGAELTDTQYF. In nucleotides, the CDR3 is TGTGCCAGCAGGGGCCCCCCTAGCGGGGCAGAACTCACAGATACGCAGTATTTT.

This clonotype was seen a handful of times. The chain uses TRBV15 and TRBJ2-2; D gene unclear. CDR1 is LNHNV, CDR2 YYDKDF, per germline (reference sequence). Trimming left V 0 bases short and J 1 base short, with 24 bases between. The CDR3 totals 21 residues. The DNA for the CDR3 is TGTGCCACCAGCAGAGAAGCCGGAATCCTCGCACGAGATATGAACACCGGGGAGCTGTTTTTT. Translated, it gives CATSREAGILARDMNTGELFF.

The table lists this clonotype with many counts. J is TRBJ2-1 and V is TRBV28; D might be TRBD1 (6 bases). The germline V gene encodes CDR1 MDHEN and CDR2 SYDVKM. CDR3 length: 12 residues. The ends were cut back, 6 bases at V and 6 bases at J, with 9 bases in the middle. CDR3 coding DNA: TGTGCCAGCAGGGGGACACGCAATGAGCAGTTCTTC. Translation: CASRGTRNEQFF. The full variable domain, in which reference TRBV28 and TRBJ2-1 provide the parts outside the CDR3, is DVKVTQSSRYLVKRTGEKVFLECVQDMDHENMFWYRQDPGLGLRLIYFSYDVKMKEKGDIPEGYSVSREKKERFSLILESASTNQTSMYLCASRGTRNEQFFGPGTRLTVL.

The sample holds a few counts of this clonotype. The DNA for the CDR3 is TGTGCCAGCAGTGGGGGACAGGGGGCTTTCGAAAAACTGTTTTTT. Translating gives CASSGGQGAFEKLFF. The J gene is TRBJ1-4, the V gene TRBV6-1; 12 bases fit TRBD1. This CDR3 is built from 15 residues. The ends lost 4 bases at V and 8 bases at J; junction bases unmatched: 5. Germline assignment: CDR1 MNHNS and CDR2 SASEGT.

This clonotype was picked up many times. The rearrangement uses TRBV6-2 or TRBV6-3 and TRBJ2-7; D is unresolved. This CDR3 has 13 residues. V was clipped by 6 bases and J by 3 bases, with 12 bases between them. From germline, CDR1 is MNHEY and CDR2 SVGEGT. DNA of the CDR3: TGTGCCAGCAGACCGTCAATCCTCTACGAGCAGTACTTC. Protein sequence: CASRPSILYEQYF.

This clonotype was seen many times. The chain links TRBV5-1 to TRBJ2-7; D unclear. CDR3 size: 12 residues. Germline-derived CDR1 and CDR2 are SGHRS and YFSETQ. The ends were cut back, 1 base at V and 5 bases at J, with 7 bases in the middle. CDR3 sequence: CASSLSSNEQYF. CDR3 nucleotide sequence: TGCGCCAGCAGCTTGAGCAGCAACGAGCAGTACTTC.

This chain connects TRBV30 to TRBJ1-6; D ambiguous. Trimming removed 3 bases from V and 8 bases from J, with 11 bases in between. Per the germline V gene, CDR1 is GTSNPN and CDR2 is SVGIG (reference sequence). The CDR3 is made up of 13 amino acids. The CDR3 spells CAWSASGDSPLHF. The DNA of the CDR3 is TGTGCCTGGAGCGCCAGTGGGGATTCACCCCTCCACTTT.

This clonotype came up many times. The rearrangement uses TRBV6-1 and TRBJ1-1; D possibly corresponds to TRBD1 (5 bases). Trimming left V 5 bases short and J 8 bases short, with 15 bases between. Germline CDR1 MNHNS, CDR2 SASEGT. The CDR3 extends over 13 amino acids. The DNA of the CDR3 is TGTGCCAGCAGTTCCCCGGACATCCTCGAAGCTTTCTTT. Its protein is CASSSPDILEAFF.

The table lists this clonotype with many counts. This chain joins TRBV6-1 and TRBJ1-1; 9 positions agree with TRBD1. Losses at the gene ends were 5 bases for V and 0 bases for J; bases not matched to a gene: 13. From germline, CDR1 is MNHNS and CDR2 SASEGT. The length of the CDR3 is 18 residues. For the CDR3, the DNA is TGTGCCAGCAGTAAAAACAGGGGGCCCGGACCAATGAACACTGAAGCTTTCTTT. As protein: CASSKNRGPGPMNTEAFF.

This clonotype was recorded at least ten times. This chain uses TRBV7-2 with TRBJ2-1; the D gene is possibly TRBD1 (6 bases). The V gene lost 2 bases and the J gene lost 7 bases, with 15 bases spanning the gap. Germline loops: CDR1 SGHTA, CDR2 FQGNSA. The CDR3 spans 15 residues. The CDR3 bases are TGTGCCAGCAGCTTACCCCAGGGGCAGGTTAATGAGCAGTTCTTC. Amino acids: CASSLPQGQVNEQFF.

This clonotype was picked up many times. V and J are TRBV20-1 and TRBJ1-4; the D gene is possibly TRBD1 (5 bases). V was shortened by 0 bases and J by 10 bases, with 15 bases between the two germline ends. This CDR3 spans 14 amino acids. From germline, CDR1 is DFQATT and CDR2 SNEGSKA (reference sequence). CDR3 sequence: CSARDLQARTKLFF. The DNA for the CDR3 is TGCAGTGCTAGAGATCTACAGGCACGAACAAAACTGTTTTTT.

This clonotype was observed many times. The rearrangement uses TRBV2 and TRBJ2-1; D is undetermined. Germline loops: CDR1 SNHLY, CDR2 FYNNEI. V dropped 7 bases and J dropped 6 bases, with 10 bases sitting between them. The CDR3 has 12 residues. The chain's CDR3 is CASTETSNEQFF. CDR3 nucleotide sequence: TGTGCCAGCACCGAGACTTCCAATGAGCAGTTCTTC.

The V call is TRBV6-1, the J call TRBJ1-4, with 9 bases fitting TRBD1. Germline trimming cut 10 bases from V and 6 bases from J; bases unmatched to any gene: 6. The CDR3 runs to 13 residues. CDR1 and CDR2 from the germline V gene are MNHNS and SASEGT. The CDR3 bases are TGTGCCACCGTGCGGGACAGGGATGAAAAACTGTTTTTT. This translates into CATVRDRDEKLFF.

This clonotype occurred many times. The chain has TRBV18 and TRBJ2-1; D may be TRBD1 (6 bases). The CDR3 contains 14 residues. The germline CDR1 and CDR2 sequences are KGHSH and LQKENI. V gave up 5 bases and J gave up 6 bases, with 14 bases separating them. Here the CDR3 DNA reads TGTGCCAGCTCAGGCTCGACAGGTATCAATGAGCAGTTCTTC. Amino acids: CASSGSTGINEQFF.

The CDR3 is CASSGLAGGSSEQFF. CDR3 coding DNA: TGTGCCAGCAGTGGACTAGCGGGGGGGTCTAGTGAGCAGTTCTTC. The J gene is TRBJ2-1, the V gene TRBV6-1, with TRBD2 matching 14 bases. V was pared by 4 bases and J by 9 bases, with 5 bases of the junction left unmatched. From germline, CDR1 is MNHNS and CDR2 SASEGT. The CDR3 loop spans 15 amino acids.

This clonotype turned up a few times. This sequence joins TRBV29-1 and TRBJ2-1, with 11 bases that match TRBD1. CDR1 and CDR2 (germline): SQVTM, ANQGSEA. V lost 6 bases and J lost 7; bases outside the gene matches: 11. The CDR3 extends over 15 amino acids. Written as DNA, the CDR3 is TGCAGCGTACCTAAGCGGGACAGGGGGTCGAATGAGCAGTTCTTC. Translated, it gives CSVPKRDRGSNEQFF.